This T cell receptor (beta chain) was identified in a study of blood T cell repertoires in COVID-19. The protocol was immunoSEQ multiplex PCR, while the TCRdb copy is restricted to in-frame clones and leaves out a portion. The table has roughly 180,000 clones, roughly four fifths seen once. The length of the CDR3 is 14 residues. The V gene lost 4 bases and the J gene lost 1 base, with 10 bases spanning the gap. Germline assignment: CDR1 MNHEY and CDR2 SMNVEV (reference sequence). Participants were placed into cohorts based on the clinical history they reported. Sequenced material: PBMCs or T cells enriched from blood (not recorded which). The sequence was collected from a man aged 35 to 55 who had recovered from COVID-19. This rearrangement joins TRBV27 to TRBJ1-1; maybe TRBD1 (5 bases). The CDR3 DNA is TGTGCCAGCAGTTCAGGGTTCAGGAACACTGAAGCTTTCTTT. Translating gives CASSSGFRNTEAFF.